This entry lists 7 T cell receptor beta chains sequenced from one sample in a study of human T cells and chemical hapten exposure. Time point: pre-sensitization, week 0. Documented treatment: therapeutic diphenylcyclopropenone sensitization with weekly scalp DPC. Each CDR3 protein is one row after TCRdb ran MiXCR on the RACE reads. This table holds roughly 380,000 distinct CDR3 sequences, 4.5% to 6% found once. The sequences come from whole blood, collected in connection with sensitization to the hapten diphenylcyclopropenone (DPC). These receptors originate from a woman aged 45-59 years with alopecia areata. Some clones in this sample may be carry-over from other donors' samples.

This clonotype was counted only a few times. V usage is TRBV3-1 and J usage is TRBJ2-3; D is uncertain. This CDR3 region has 16 residues. The V end lost 0 bases, the J end lost 0 bases, and 10 bases lay between the germline ends. Germline values: CDR1 LGHDT, CDR2 YNNKEL (reference sequence). The DNA for the CDR3 is TGTGCCAGCAGCCAAGATCGGGCGGAAAGCACAGATACGCAGTATTTT. Residues: CASSQDRAESTDTQYF.

The gene calls are TRBV28 and TRBJ2-1; D is tentatively TRBD1 or TRBD2 (5 bases each). The length of the CDR3 is 15 residues. The ends were cut back, 9 bases at V and 6 bases at J, with 21 bases in the middle. Germline-derived CDR1 and CDR2 are MDHEN and SYDVKM. This CDR3 reads CASSPGTVRPNEQFF. The CDR3 DNA reads as TGTGCCAGTTCGCCCGGGACCGTAAGGCCCAATGAGCAGTTCTTC.

This clonotype has a handful of counts. For the CDR3, the DNA is TGCGCCAGCAGCCGATGGGACAGTTCGGGGGAAGCTTTCTTT. Its translation is CASSRWDSSGEAFF. The gene calls are TRBV5-1 and TRBJ1-1, with 7 positions matching TRBD1. Germline V CDR1 and CDR2: SGHRS, YFSETQ. Unmatched junction bases numbered 11, after V lost 4 bases and J lost 8 bases. The CDR3 extends over 14 amino acids.

The rearrangement joins TRBV6-5 to TRBJ1-5; tentative D call: TRBD1 (5 bases). The germline V gene encodes CDR1 MNHEY and CDR2 SVGAGI. This CDR3 has 14 amino acids. Trimming removed 2 bases at V and 7 bases at J, with 12 bases between. The CDR3 sequence: CASSYGIGGQPQHF. The CDR3 bases are TGTGCCAGCAGTTACGGGATCGGGGGGCAGCCCCAGCATTTT.

CDR3 sequence reads: CASSLTSFTYNEQFF. The CDR3, as DNA: TGTGCCAGCAGCTTAACTAGCTTCACCTACAATGAGCAGTTCTTC. The chain carries TRBV11-2 and TRBJ2-1; a possible D gene is TRBD2 (6 bases). In germline, CDR1 is SGHAT, CDR2 FQNNGV. Trimming shortened V by 2 bases and J by 2 bases, and 10 bases separated the two germline ends. This CDR3 contains 15 residues.

J is TRBJ1-2 and V is TRBV12-3 or TRBV12-4; TRBD1 is a possible D gene (6 bases). Trimming shortened V by 4 bases and J by 7 bases, and 10 bases separated the two germline ends. There are 12 residues in the CDR3. CDR3 in DNA: TGTGCCAGCAGTTCAGGGGTAGGTGGCTACACCTTC. It is translated as CASSSGVGGYTF.

This clonotype was counted at least ten times. The V and J genes are TRBV25-1 and TRBJ2-1; no reliable D call. The germline V and J ends were trimmed by 6 bases and 9 bases, with 12 bases remaining between them. The CDR3 has 12 amino acids. Per the germline V gene, CDR1 is MGHDK and CDR2 is SYGVNS. CDR3: CASRTVIGEQFF. Written as DNA, the CDR3 is TGTGCCAGCAGGACCGTAATTGGTGAGCAGTTCTTC.